The clone carrying this T cell receptor beta chain occurred many times. The CDR3 end lies 3 residues beyond the end of the read and is filled in from the germline J gene. The CDR3 extends over 13 amino acids. Per germline, CDR1 SGHDN and CDR2 FVKESK. Trimming removed 6 bases from V and 1 base from J, with 9 bases in between. This specimen belongs to a study of T cell clonality in common variable immunodeficiency. Data came from immunoSEQ multiplex PCR; TCRdb stores just in-frame clones and leaves some out. This repertoire holds tens of thousands of clones, and none appear only once. Each donor provided about 4.5 to 8.5 ml of heparinized whole blood.

This TCR was recovered from a person aged 18 to 75 in good health. Sequencing used peripheral blood mononuclear cells. The V gene is TRBV14, the J gene TRBJ1-1, with a tentative D call TRBD1 (6 bases). The CDR3 sequence: CASRTTGNTEAFF. The part of the CDR3 DNA that was read is TGTGCCAGCAGGACGACAGGGAACACTGAA.